This paragraph covers one T cell receptor beta chain sequence. This clonotype was seen only a few times. Its target antigen remains unknown. No base-level quality is on record; no much larger clone is a single base apart. Only healthy Caucasian donors were included. The twin cohort consisted of three pairs of female monozygotic twins, all aged 18 to 29 years. Peripheral blood mononuclear cells were the source from which RNA for the TCR libraries was isolated. Unmatched junction bases come to 5, with V trimmed by 4 bases and J by 6 bases. CDR1 SEHNR and CDR2 FQNEAQ are derived from the germline V gene (reference sequence). The CDR3 runs 13 residues from the cysteine to the phenylalanine. Left in the record is the CDR3 DNA by itself, 39 bases read in frame from the first base. Library preparation was by 5' RACE. The data were produced on an Illumina HiSeq 2000. A universal primer binding site was introduced by template switching, and a unique molecular identifier was present in the final cDNA, enabling accurate counting of TCR cDNA molecules. Specific primers in the conserved constant-segment region were used to synthesize first-strand cDNA for the TCR alpha and beta chains. To control for contamination, each cDNA library was double barcoded with a SMART-Mk sample barcode plus Illumina barcodes. TruSeq adapter sequences, together with Illumina sample barcodes, were added in two successive PCR steps. The Illumina HiSeq platform was used with custom primers to sequence TCR alpha and beta cDNA libraries. Per the authors' processing: Raw reads were processed with MiGEC to extract unique molecular identifiers, and MiXCR was used to determine CDR3 positions. Recombination models were inferred per individual with the repgenHMM and IGoR tools using an EM algorithm. The tcR package in R was used for shared clonotype analysis, with sharing normalized by the product of cloneset sizes. Out-of-frame nonproductive sequences were analyzed to study raw recombination free of thymic and clonal selection effects. Clones were called with MiXCR by TCRdb after fastp trimmed the public reads at Q25, and only in-frame beta chains were retained. Merged by CDR3 protein, the rows form single entries marked with the most common genes and DNA. TCRdb, not the original authors, processed these V and J calls. This sample has about 790,000 distinct CDR3 sequences in its table, and 15% to 20% of those were observed once. Clones ranked in the top ten supply around 13% of the sample.

These data belong to a study of identical twins listed by TCRdb under 2016. For the study in its entirety: The study deep-sequenced TCR alpha and beta repertoires from monozygotic twins, unrelated adults of various ages and cord blood to test whether fetal clonotypes persist. To rule out contamination, the twin experiments were replicated at different times with different library preparation protocols. What the work shows at the level of the full study, not this receptor alone: A weaker excess of twin sharing was found in beta out-of-frame sequences because the signal-to-noise ratio was lowered by fewer shared sequences. Out-of-frame TCR alpha sequences shared between twins showed an excess of low generation-probability sequences compared with coincidental sharing between unrelated individuals. Recombination models systematically underestimated out-of-frame TCR alpha sharing in monozygotic twins but agreed with sharing between unrelated individuals. Zero-insertion analyses could be partly confounded by invariant T cells such as MAIT and iNKT, although diverse VJ usage argued against such confounding for most clonotypes. Because the same donors could not be followed over many years, conclusions were based on cross-sectional statistical analysis. Fewer insertions were carried by abundant cord blood beta clonotypes; a weaker similar trend was observed in young adult naive repertoires, while no such trend was observed in memory repertoires.

The sample was also reused in another study, on T cells expressing NK-cell markers. As that second paper reports: Three sorted T-cell subsets (CD3+CD56+NKG2C+, CD3+CD56+NKG2C- and CD3+CD56-NKG2C+) from under 10 donors had their TCR beta-chain repertoires profiled. Among the eight sequenced donors, only one was HCMV-seronegative, while the other seven were HCMV-seropositive. To restrict sorting to alphabetaTCR-expressing T cells, an anti-gammadeltaTCR antibody was added in several experiments. In five to seven donors, the dominant CD3+CD56+NKG2C+ clonotypes were among the top 10 CD8+ clonotypes and accounted for about 1.0-8% of CD8+ T cells. Those dominant clonotypes were again the most abundant among CD3+CD56-NKG2C+ cells in a few donors, at about 25-60.1%. Whether the expanded NKG2C-expressing T cell clones were specific for HCMV antigens remained unclear. The study sequenced eight donors, all healthy volunteers chosen at random: three men and five women. HCMV-specific IgG was detected in serum with a commercial ELISA kit to determine HCMV serostatus. Bulk peripheral blood T-cell repertoires were additionally sequenced from unsorted PBMC for 5 or 6 donors. MIGEC was used to demultiplex reads and group the reads by UMI, and MiTCR was used to assemble and quantify clonotypes. Only TCR cDNA sequences supported by at least two reads were kept to exclude erroneous sequences. The tcR package was used for downstream repertoire analysis, and clonotypes were matched between fractions using CDR3 nucleotide sequence together with V segment. Antigen specificity was annotated against VDJdb with VDJmatch, allowing one amino acid substitution in CDR3.

The chain was built from TRBV7-9 and TRBJ2-7; TRBD1 matches 8 bases in the middle. This TCR was sampled from a woman between 18 and 30 years old in good health. Sequencing input: PBMCs. The DNA sequence follows: TGTGCCAGCAGCTCGACAGGGGAACGCGAGCAGTACTTC. It is translated as CASSSTGEREQYF.